This note documents a single T cell receptor (beta chain) sequence. The ends were cut back, 0 bases at V and 0 bases at J, with 18 bases in the middle. This CDR3 region has 19 residues. Germline V lookup: CDR1 LGHDT, CDR2 YNNKEL (reference sequence). This sample stems from a study of T cell responses to AZD1222 COVID-19 vaccine. Some clones are missing from TCRdb's copy, which holds only in-frame ones; the method was immunoSEQ multiplex PCR. The sample yields roughly 99,000 clones, 75% to 95% seen once. The sample consisted of peripheral blood, taken 28 days after the second AZD1222 dose. This TCR derives from an adult who received the AZD1222 COVID-19 vaccine. V gene TRBV3-1 (or the pseudogene TRBV3-2) combines with J gene TRBJ2-1, with a weak D call TRBD2 (6 bases). This CDR3 reads CASSQDGGPHQSSYNEQFF. The CDR3 DNA reads TGTGCCAGCAGCCAAGACGGGGGTCCACACCAGAGCTCCTACAATGAGCAGTTCTTC.